These 21 T cell receptor beta chains came from one sample sequenced in a study of PD-1 blockade in mismatch repair-deficient tumors. Using immunoSEQ multiplex PCR, the repertoire was profiled, and TCRdb retains in-frame clones only, with some absent. The sample has 100,000 to 150,000 clones, approximately 90% seen once; the top ten hold 13%. The input for sequencing was peripheral blood, taken 44 weeks after starting pembrolizumab. The source is an adult with mismatch repair-deficient cancer.

This chain connects TRBV10-2 to TRBJ2-7, with D unresolved. Germline V lookup: CDR1 WSHSY, CDR2 SAAADI. Trimming shortened V by 4 bases and J by 2 bases, and 15 bases separated the two germline ends. The CDR3 contains 15 residues. CDR3 sequence reads: CASSGQWGGPYEQYF. In DNA, the CDR3 is TGCGCCAGCAGTGGGCAGTGGGGTGGTCCCTACGAGCAGTACTTC.

The chain's CDR3 is CASSLEGRFINGEETQYF. The CDR3 DNA reads TGTGCCAGCAGCTTGGAGGGGCGGTTTATTAACGGAGAAGAGACCCAGTACTTC. This rearrangement joins TRBV5-4 to TRBJ2-5; TRBD1 is a possible D gene (5 bases). The CDR3 is made up of 18 amino acids. Trimming left V 0 bases short and J 3 bases short, with 21 bases between. Germline V gives CDR1 SGHNT, CDR2 YYREEE (reference sequence).

This chain links TRBV7-9 with TRBJ1-4; D remains ambiguous. This CDR3 region has 13 residues. The V and J ends lost 4 bases and 4 bases respectively, with 7 bases between them. CDR1 is SEHNR, CDR2 FQNEAQ, per germline (reference sequence). The CDR3 DNA is TGTGCCAGCAGCTCGGCCCTTAATGAAAAACTGTTTTTT. Translation: CASSSALNEKLFF.

The V call is TRBV7-9, the J call TRBJ2-1; D may be TRBD1 (6 bases). The CDR3 spans 16 residues. V was clipped by 4 bases and J by 10 bases, with 23 bases between them. The germline CDR1 and CDR2 sequences are SEHNR and FQNEAQ (reference sequence). The CDR3 sequence is CASSSVGQNIPIEQFF. CDR3 DNA sequence: TGTGCCAGCAGCTCGGTTGGACAGAATATACCTATCGAGCAGTTCTTC.

V and J are TRBV28 and TRBJ1-4, with D perhaps matching TRBD1 (5 bases). CDR1 is MDHEN and CDR2 is SYDVKM in the germline V gene. The CDR3 loop spans 17 amino acids. V was shortened by 1 base and J by 8 bases, with 20 bases between the two germline ends. CDR3 sequence (DNA): TGTGCCAGCAGTTTATTGCCCAGGGACGTTCGGGACGAAAAACTGTTTTTT. As protein: CASSLLPRDVRDEKLFF.

The CDR3 nucleotides read TGTGCCAGCAGTTCGGACAGGGAGAATGAGCAGTTCTTC. Protein product: CASSSDRENEQFF. This chain connects TRBV6-1 to TRBJ2-1, with 8 bases identical to TRBD1. Losses at the gene ends were 5 bases for V and 7 bases for J; bases not matched to a gene: 4. CDR3 size: 13 residues. CDR1 and CDR2 from the germline V gene are MNHNS and SASEGT.

This clone was seen more than once but under ten times. The gene calls are TRBV19 and TRBJ2-7; D might be TRBD1 or TRBD2, each matching 5 bases. The CDR3 consists of 11 residues. The V gene lost 10 bases and the J gene lost 5 bases, with 12 bases spanning the gap. Germline CDR1 reads LNHDA; CDR2 reads SQIVND (reference sequence). CDR3 in amino acids: CAKAGTHEQYF. CDR3 nucleotides: TGTGCCAAGGCCGGGACCCACGAGCAGTACTTC.

This clone was found a few times. The chain uses TRBV6-1 and TRBJ2-7, with 8 bases that match TRBD2. The CDR3 length is 16 residues. Germline V CDR1 and CDR2: MNHNS, SASEGT. V was pared by 3 bases and J by 0 bases, with 7 bases of the junction left unmatched. Here the CDR3 DNA reads TGTGCCAGCAGTGATGATAGCGGGACTCCCTCCTACGAGCAGTACTTC. Translated: CASSDDSGTPSYEQYF.

The chain is built from TRBV5-1 and TRBJ2-1; 7 bases line up with TRBD1. This CDR3 spans 13 amino acids. The germline V gene encodes CDR1 SGHRS and CDR2 YFSETQ. With V trimmed by 4 bases and J by 10 bases, 8 bases remained unmatched. Here the CDR3 DNA reads TGCGCCAGCAGCATCTCACAGGGGTGGGAGCAGTTCTTC. Its translation: CASSISQGWEQFF.

The chain is built from TRBV28 and TRBJ2-1; 14 bases agree with TRBD2. CDR3 length: 16 amino acids. J gave up 4 bases and V 4 bases, and 3 bases lay outside the gene matches. Germline CDR1 is MDHEN and CDR2 is SYDVKM. The CDR3 nucleotides are TGTGCCAGCAGTTGGGGGACTAGCGGGAGTTACAATGAGCAGTTCTTC. It specifies CASSWGTSGSYNEQFF. The full variable domain, in which reference TRBV28 and TRBJ2-1 provide the parts outside the CDR3, is DVKVTQSSRYLVKRTGEKVFLECVQDMDHENMFWYRQDPGLGLRLIYFSYDVKMKEKGDIPEGYSVSREKKERFSLILESASTNQTSMYLCASSWGTSGSYNEQFFGPGTRLTVL.

The genes are TRBV15 and TRBJ2-5, with TRBD1 matching 7 bases. The germline V gene has CDR1 LNHNV and CDR2 YYDKDF (reference sequence). The CDR3 sequence is 18 residues long. Germline trimming cut 0 bases from V and 5 bases from J; bases unmatched to any gene: 15. CDR3 protein: CATSRDSGVQGLEETQYF. The CDR3 DNA reads as TGTGCCACCAGCAGAGATAGTGGGGTACAGGGGCTTGAGGAGACCCAGTACTTC.

The chain links TRBV30 to TRBJ2-1; no clear D gene. Trimming took off 3 bases at V and 5 bases at J, with 5 bases between the two ends. The CDR3 is made up of 11 amino acids. From germline, CDR1 is GTSNPN and CDR2 SVGIG (reference sequence). The CDR3 DNA reads TGTGCCTGGAGCCAACACAATGAGCAGTTCTTC. Protein product: CAWSQHNEQFF. The whole variable domain, filled in from reference TRBV30 and TRBJ2-1, reads SQTIHQWPATLVQPVGSPLSLECTVEGTSNPNLYWYRQAAGRGLQLLFYSVGIGQISSEVPQNLSASRPQDRQFILSSKKLLLSDSGFYLCAWSQHNEQFFGPGTRLTVL.

The V gene is TRBV5-1, the J gene TRBJ1-5; 10 bases fit TRBD1. Germline CDR1 and CDR2: SGHRS and YFSETQ. V shed 4 bases and J 0 bases; nucleotides not matched to a gene: 13. This CDR3 has 19 residues. The CDR3 loop reads CASSTTRTGGSHSNQPQHF. The CDR3 region has the DNA TGCGCCAGCAGCACAACTCGGACAGGGGGTAGCCATAGCAATCAGCCCCAGCATTTT.

The V call is TRBV7-9, the J call TRBJ2-7, with D unresolved. The CDR3 length is 12 residues. Germline-derived CDR1 and CDR2 are SEHNR and FQNEAQ (reference sequence). The V and J ends lost 4 bases and 2 bases respectively, with 6 bases between them. CDR3 nucleotides: TGTGCCAGCAGCTCTACAGCCTACGAGCAGTACTTC. As protein: CASSSTAYEQYF.

This chain links TRBV11-3 with TRBJ2-1; TRBD1 is a possible D gene (6 bases). V was trimmed by 5 bases and J by 4 bases, leaving 18 bases between them. CDR1 is SGHNT and CDR2 is YENEEA in the germline V gene. The CDR3 has 16 residues. The CDR3 region has the DNA TGTGCCAGCAGCCAGAGCCGGGACAACCTATACAATGAGCAGTTCTTC. It is translated as CASSQSRDNLYNEQFF.

This clone was picked up a small number of times. The chain joins TRBV6-4 to TRBJ2-3; D is uncertain. V was cut by 4 bases and J by 2 bases, with 7 bases left in between. The CDR3 sequence is 13 residues long. Germline-derived CDR1 and CDR2 are MRHNA and SNTAGT. Here the CDR3 DNA reads TGTGCCAGCAGTGCAACGGTCACAGATACGCAGTATTTT. Translated: CASSATVTDTQYF.

The chain carries TRBV19 and TRBJ2-2, with D possibly TRBD2 on 6 matching bases. Germline V gene lookup returns CDR1 LNHDA and CDR2 SQIVND (reference sequence). V dropped 6 bases and J dropped 0 bases, with 17 bases sitting between them. The CDR3 contains 17 residues. The CDR3 coding sequence is TGTGCCAGTAGCCCCGGCCGGGTAGCGGCGAACACCGGGGAGCTGTTTTTT. Translation: CASSPGRVAANTGELFF.

The CDR3 DNA is TGTGCCAGCTCACTCTTAGCAGCCCCACAAGAGACCCAGTACTTC. Translated, it gives CASSLLAAPQETQYF. The rearrangement links TRBV18 to TRBJ2-5; D call uncertain. The V end lost 4 bases, the J end lost 2 bases, and 14 bases lay between the germline ends. The CDR3 is 15 residues long. The germline V gene encodes CDR1 KGHSH and CDR2 LQKENI.

The chain uses TRBV7-8 and TRBJ2-1; D may be TRBD1 or TRBD2 (5 bases each). Germline lookup yields CDR1 SGHVS and CDR2 FQNEAQ. Trimming cost V 2 bases and J 12 bases, with 17 bases left between them. This CDR3 has 14 residues. CDR3 amino acids: CASSLSPGGSGQFF. CDR3 in DNA: TGTGCCAGCAGCTTAAGCCCTGGGGGTTCGGGGCAGTTCTTC.

The CDR3 sequence is CASSTGTGVYGYTF. The CDR3 bases are TGTGCCAGCAGCACCGGGACAGGGGTCTATGGCTACACCTTC. The rearrangement joins TRBV28 to TRBJ1-2; 10 nucleotides match TRBD1. This CDR3 is built from 14 residues. CDR1 MDHEN and CDR2 SYDVKM come from the germline V gene. Trimming removed 6 bases from V and 4 bases from J; junction bases left unmatched: 5.

This chain uses TRBV19 with TRBJ2-3, with TRBD1 matching over 7 bases. This CDR3 has 14 residues. V lost 8 bases to trimming and J lost 0 bases; unmatched junction nucleotides: 5. The germline V gene has CDR1 LNHDA and CDR2 SQIVND (reference sequence). CDR3 sequence (DNA): TGTGCCAGTGGGAGACAGGGAAGCACAGATACGCAGTATTTT. Protein product: CASGRQGSTDTQYF.